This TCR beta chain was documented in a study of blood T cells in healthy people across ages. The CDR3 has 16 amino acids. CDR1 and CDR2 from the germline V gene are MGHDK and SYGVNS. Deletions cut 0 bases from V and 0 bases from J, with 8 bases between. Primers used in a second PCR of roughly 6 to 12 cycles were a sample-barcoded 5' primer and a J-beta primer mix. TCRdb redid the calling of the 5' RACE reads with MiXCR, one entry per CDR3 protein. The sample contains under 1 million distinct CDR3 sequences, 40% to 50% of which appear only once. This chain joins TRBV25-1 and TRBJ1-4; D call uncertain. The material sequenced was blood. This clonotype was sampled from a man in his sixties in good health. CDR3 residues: CASSEYLGTTNEKLFF. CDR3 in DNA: TGTGCCAGCAGTGAATATCTTGGGACAACTAATGAAAAACTGTTTTTT.